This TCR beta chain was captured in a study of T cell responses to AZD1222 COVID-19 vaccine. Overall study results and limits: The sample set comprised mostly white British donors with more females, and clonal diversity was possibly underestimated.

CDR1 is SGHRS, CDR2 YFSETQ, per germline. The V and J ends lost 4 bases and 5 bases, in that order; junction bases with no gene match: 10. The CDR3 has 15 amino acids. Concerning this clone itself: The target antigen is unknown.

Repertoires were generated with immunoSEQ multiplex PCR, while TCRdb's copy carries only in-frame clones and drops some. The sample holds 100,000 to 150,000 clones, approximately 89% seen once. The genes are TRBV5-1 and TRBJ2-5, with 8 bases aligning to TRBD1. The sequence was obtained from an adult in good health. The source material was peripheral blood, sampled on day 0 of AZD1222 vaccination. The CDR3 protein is CASSGNPGGAETQYF. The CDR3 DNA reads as TGCGCCAGCAGCGGGAATCCAGGGGGCGCCGAGACCCAGTACTTC.